This T cell receptor beta chain was observed in a study of CD8 T cells in ankylosing spondylitis. The CDR3 totals 13 residues. V was trimmed by 1 base and J by 4 bases, leaving 6 bases between them. The germline V gene encodes CDR1 SGHTA and CDR2 FQGNSA. Points from the study as a whole: Relatively rare in peripheral blood, disease-linked clones were also CD8+. A TCR beta motif made of fewer than ten highly homologous variants seemed typical of ankylosing spondylitis blood. Clones linked to disease were reported to show significant enrichment in matched ankylosing spondylitis synovial fluid.

Generation of TCR beta libraries employed quantitative 5'-RACE incorporating molecular barcodes. TCRdb re-called the 5' RACE reads through MiXCR, storing one row per CDR3 protein. The sample includes some 130,000 distinct CDR3 sequences, 5.5% to 7.5% of them seen just once. Details on this clonotype: The target antigen is unknown.

This chain uses TRBV7-2 with TRBJ2-3; D gene unclear. The TCR was taken from a female donor with ankylosing spondylitis or in good health (not recorded which). Sequencing was performed on blood, either unsorted or a sorted T cell fraction (not recorded which). CDR3 amino acids: CASSLGASDTQYF. The CDR3 DNA is TGTGCCAGCAGCTTAGGGGCCTCAGATACGCAGTATTTT.